This T cell receptor (beta chain) stems from a study of Ad26.COV2.S vaccination and SARS-CoV-2 variants. Data came from immunoSEQ multiplex PCR; TCRdb stores just in-frame clones and leaves some out. Among about 350,000 clones listed, about 88% were seen once. Treatment in this sample: some 20 received Ad26.COV2.S at low or high dose, single or two shots; about 5 received placebo; per-sample allocation not given. Collection of the samples took place on day 63 after the first injection of vaccine or placebo. Trimming removed 6 bases from V and 0 bases from J; junction bases left unmatched: 11. Per germline, CDR1 LNHDA and CDR2 SQIVND (reference sequence). CDR3 length equals 18 residues.

This TCR was recovered from a person between 18 and 59 years old who received the Ad26.COV2.S COVID-19 vaccine or a placebo. The chain has TRBV19 and TRBJ2-1, with 10 bases that match TRBD2. Source: peripheral blood, taken in a trial of Ad26.COV2.S vaccine versus placebo. The CDR3 DNA reads as TGTGCCAGTAGCAAGGGTCTAGCGGGGGCGAGCTCCTACAATGAGCAGTTCTTC. Protein sequence: CASSKGLAGASSYNEQFF.